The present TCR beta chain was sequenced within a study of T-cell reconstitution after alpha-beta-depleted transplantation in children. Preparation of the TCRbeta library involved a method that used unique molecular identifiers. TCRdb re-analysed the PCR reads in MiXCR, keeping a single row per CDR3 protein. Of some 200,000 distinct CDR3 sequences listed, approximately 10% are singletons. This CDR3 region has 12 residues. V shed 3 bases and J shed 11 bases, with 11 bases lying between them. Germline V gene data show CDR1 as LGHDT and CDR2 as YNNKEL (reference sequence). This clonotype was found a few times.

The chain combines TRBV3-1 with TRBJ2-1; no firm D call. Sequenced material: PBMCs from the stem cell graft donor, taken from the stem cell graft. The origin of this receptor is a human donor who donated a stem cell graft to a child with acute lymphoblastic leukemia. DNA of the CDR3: TGTGCCAGCAGCCACGCGAACCCCCAGCAGTTCTTC. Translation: CASSHANPQQFF.